These 3 T cell receptor beta chains share one sample of origin, sequenced in a study of blood T cell repertoires in COVID-19. The data were produced by immunoSEQ multiplex PCR, yet TCRdb's version contains in-frame clones alone and is incomplete. The data hold roughly 380,000 clones, with more than 75% observed a single time. The sample comprised PBMCs or T cells enriched from blood (not recorded which). The receptors stem from a man aged 30 to 45 who had recovered from COVID-19.

This chain uses TRBV2 with TRBJ2-5, with a tentative D call TRBD1 (6 bases). Trimming shortened V by 6 bases and J by 4 bases, and 21 bases separated the two germline ends. Germline V lookup: CDR1 SNHLY, CDR2 FYNNEI. The CDR3 contains 16 residues. In DNA, the CDR3 is TGTGCCAGCAGCCCAAATTCTATCAGGGGAGTAGAGACCCAGTACTTC. Amino acids: CASSPNSIRGVETQYF.

The chain combines TRBV7-9 with TRBJ1-4; D unclear. V was shortened by 1 base and J by 8 bases, with 11 bases between the two germline ends. The CDR3 length is 14 residues. Per the germline V gene, CDR1 is SEHNR and CDR2 is FQNEAQ (reference sequence). The CDR3 here is CASSLEAAAEKLFF. Here the CDR3 DNA reads TGTGCCAGCAGCTTAGAGGCGGCCGCCGAAAAACTGTTTTTT.

The table lists this clone with a count of one. This chain uses TRBV3-1 (or the pseudogene TRBV3-2) with TRBJ1-6, with D possibly TRBD1 on 6 matching bases. V lost 2 bases to trimming and J lost 8 bases, with 13 bases between them. Germline assignment: CDR1 LGHDT and CDR2 YNNKEL (reference sequence). CDR3 length: 15 amino acids. For the CDR3, the DNA is TGTGCCAGCAGCCAACAGGGGTATGCGTATTCACCCCTCCACTTT. This translates into CASSQQGYAYSPLHF.